Shown below are 15 T cell receptor beta chains from a single sample sequenced in a study of T cell repertoires in cytomegalovirus infection. These TCRs' antigens remain unknown. TCRdb analysed the reads with MiXCR anew, one entry per CDR3 protein. Of approximately 730,000 distinct CDR3 sequences listed, 25% to 30% are singletons. The specimen was cultured CD8+ T cells from PBMCs, collected from culture after CMV antigen stimulation. Receptors were obtained from a human donor in good health (CMV status not recorded). Some clones in this sample may be carry-over from other donors' samples.

This clonotype has a count of ten or more. The chain is built from TRBV7-6 and TRBJ1-4, with unresolved D. The CDR3 contains 14 residues. V shed 0 bases and J shed 4 bases, with 6 bases lying between them. Germline-derived CDR1 and CDR2 are SGHVS and FNYEAQ. The CDR3 here is CASSLATLNEKLFF. The CDR3 coding sequence is TGTGCCAGCAGCTTAGCGACGCTTAATGAAAAACTGTTTTTT.

CDR3 sequence reads: CSARGQPTNEKLFF. Written as DNA, the CDR3 is TGCAGTGCTAGAGGACAGCCAACTAATGAAAAACTGTTTTTT. V and J are TRBV20-1 and TRBJ1-4; a possible D gene is TRBD1 (5 bases). Trimming stripped 1 base from V and 0 bases from J, with 6 bases between. CDR3 length equals 14 residues. Germline V lookup: CDR1 DFQATT, CDR2 SNEGSKA (reference sequence).

In this sample, this clonotype turned up many times. V is TRBV7-2 and J is TRBJ2-1, with 8 bases aligning to TRBD1. The CDR3 extends over 14 amino acids. Germline V lookup: CDR1 SGHTA, CDR2 FQGNSA. V trimming: 4 bases; J trimming: 10 bases; junction bases outside the gene matches: 9. In DNA, the CDR3 is TGTGCCAGCAGCTGGACAGGGTCTATGGTGGAGCAGTTCTTC. Protein sequence: CASSWTGSMVEQFF.

This clonotype was seen more than once but under ten times. The CDR3 protein is CASSSTVTEAFF. The DNA for the CDR3 is TGCGCCAGCAGTTCAACAGTAACTGAAGCTTTCTTT. The J gene is TRBJ1-1, the V gene TRBV4-1; D is ambiguous. The CDR3 runs 12 residues. Germline V gives CDR1 MGHRA, CDR2 YSYEKL. V was clipped by 6 bases and J by 5 bases, with 10 bases between them.

The chain couples TRBV12-5 to TRBJ1-5; D unclear. The V end was cut by 0 bases, the J end by 12 bases, with 15 bases between. Germline V lookup: CDR1 LGHNT, CDR2 FRNRAP. The CDR3 consists of 14 residues. The CDR3 nucleotides are TGTGCTAGTGGTTTGGTAGGCCAGCCGTTAATCCAGCATTTT. Translating it yields CASGLVGQPLIQHF.

This clonotype was picked up a small number of times. The V gene is TRBV5-1, the J gene TRBJ2-1; TRBD1 aligns across 7 bases. CDR1 is SGHRS, CDR2 YFSETQ, per germline. The CDR3 is made up of 16 amino acids. The V gene end was trimmed by 4 bases and the J gene end by 5 bases; junction bases not matched to a gene: 12. Here the CDR3 reads CASSEGQVGVHNEQFF. CDR3 DNA sequence: TGCGCCAGCAGCGAAGGACAGGTGGGGGTTCACAATGAGCAGTTCTTC.

The chain uses TRBV12-5 and TRBJ1-4; no clear D. The V gene lost 1 base and the J gene lost 6 bases, with 3 bases spanning the gap. The CDR3 is 12 residues long. Germline V lookup: CDR1 LGHNT, CDR2 FRNRAP. The CDR3 region is CASGLGHEKLFF. DNA for the CDR3: TGTGCTAGTGGTTTGGGCCATGAAAAACTGTTTTTT.

The chain has TRBV6-2 or TRBV6-3 and TRBJ2-7; 7 bases align to TRBD2. This CDR3 spans 14 amino acids. The V gene end was trimmed by 4 bases and the J gene end by 4 bases; junction bases not matched to a gene: 7. Germline CDR1 MNHEY, CDR2 SVGEGT. The CDR3 sequence is CASSSGLWEYEQYV. The CDR3 DNA reads as TGTGCCAGCAGTTCGGGACTATGGGAGTACGAGCAGTACGTC.

The chain couples TRBV6-2 or TRBV6-3 to TRBJ1-2, with 9 bases that match TRBD1. The germline CDR1 and CDR2 sequences are MNHEY and SVGEGT. Germline trimming cut 4 bases from V and 7 bases from J; bases unmatched to any gene: 13. This CDR3 has 16 residues. The CDR3 nucleotides read TGTGCCAGCAGTTTTCACCGGGACAGGGTATGGAGTGGCTACACCTTC. It specifies CASSFHRDRVWSGYTF.

The chain recombines TRBV7-6 with TRBJ1-5; no clear D. The CDR3 is made up of 13 amino acids. Trimming took 5 bases from V and 5 from J, leaving 10 bases between them. Germline lookup yields CDR1 SGHVS and CDR2 FNYEAQ. The CDR3 nucleotides are TGTGCCAGCAGCCTCCGCCTGTATCAGCCCCAGCATTTT. It specifies CASSLRLYQPQHF.

This clonotype has a count of ten or more. The gene calls are TRBV7-2 and TRBJ2-1; D call uncertain. Trimming took 3 bases from V and 5 from J, leaving 2 bases between them. This CDR3 has 11 residues. CDR1 SGHTA and CDR2 FQGNSA come from the germline V gene. The CDR3 here is CASSFDNEQFF. The CDR3 nucleotides read TGTGCCAGCAGCTTTGACAATGAGCAGTTCTTC.

This clonotype came up many times. The rearrangement joins TRBV7-8 to TRBJ2-7; D is ambiguous. The germline CDR1 and CDR2 sequences are SGHVS and FQNEAQ. Trimming left V 7 bases short and J 2 bases short, with 9 bases between. This CDR3 is 12 amino acids long. The CDR3 bases are TGTGCCAGCACTGACCGGCCCTACGAGCAGTACGTC. Its protein product is CASTDRPYEQYV.

This rearrangement joins TRBV27 to TRBJ1-1, with 9 bases that match TRBD1. This CDR3 has 14 residues. J gave up 3 bases and V 5 bases, and 4 bases lay outside the gene matches. Germline lookup yields CDR1 MNHEY and CDR2 SMNVEV (reference sequence). The CDR3 DNA reads TGTGCCAGCAGTCGGACAGGGGAATACACTGAAGCTTTCTTT. Encoded protein: CASSRTGEYTEAFF.

This clonotype was counted between two and nine times. The CDR3 sequence: CASSPYKGDNNEQFF. The CDR3 DNA follows: TGTGCCAGCAGCCCCTATAAGGGGGACAACAATGAGCAGTTCTTC. The chain couples TRBV27 to TRBJ2-1; D is perhaps TRBD1 (6 bases). The CDR3 covers 15 residues. Per the germline V gene, CDR1 is MNHEY and CDR2 is SMNVEV (reference sequence). V lost 6 bases and J lost 5, with 17 bases in between.

This clonotype came up a few times. The chain links TRBV27 to TRBJ2-1; D gene unclear. The CDR3 spans 15 residues. V lost 5 bases to trimming and J lost 0 bases, with 11 bases between them. The germline V gene encodes CDR1 MNHEY and CDR2 SMNVEV (reference sequence). CDR3 in DNA: TGTGCCAGCAGTGCCGACTCCTACTCCTACAATGAGCAGTTCTTC. Protein sequence: CASSADSYSYNEQFF.